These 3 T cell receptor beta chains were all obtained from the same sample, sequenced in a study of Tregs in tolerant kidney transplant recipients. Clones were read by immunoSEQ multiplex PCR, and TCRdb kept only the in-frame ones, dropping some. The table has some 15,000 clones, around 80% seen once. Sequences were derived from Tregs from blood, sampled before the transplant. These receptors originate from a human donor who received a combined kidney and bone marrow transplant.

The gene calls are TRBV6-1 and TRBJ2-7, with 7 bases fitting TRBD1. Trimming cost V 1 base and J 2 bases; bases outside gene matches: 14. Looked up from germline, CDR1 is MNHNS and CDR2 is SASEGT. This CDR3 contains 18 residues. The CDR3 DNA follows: TGTGCCAGCAGTGAAGAGGGGCGTACAGGGGACCTCACCTACGAGCAGTACTTC. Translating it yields CASSEEGRTGDLTYEQYF.

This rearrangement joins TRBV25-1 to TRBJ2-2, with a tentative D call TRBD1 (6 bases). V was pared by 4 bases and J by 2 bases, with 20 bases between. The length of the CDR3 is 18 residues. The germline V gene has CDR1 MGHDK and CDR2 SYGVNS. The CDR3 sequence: CASSAHGGTGQNTGELFF. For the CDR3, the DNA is TGTGCCAGCAGTGCGCACGGAGGAACAGGGCAAAACACCGGGGAGCTGTTTTTT.

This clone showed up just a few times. The CDR3 DNA is TGTGCCAGCAGTCCCCTGGGCGGGAGGGCTTACGAGCAGTACTTC. Its protein product is CASSPLGGRAYEQYF. The genes are TRBV6-1 and TRBJ2-7; 9 bases are shared with TRBD2. The CDR3 length is 15 residues. With V trimmed by 5 bases and J by 4 bases, 9 bases remained unmatched. The germline CDR1 and CDR2 sequences are MNHNS and SASEGT.